This TCR beta chain comes out of a study of T cells in tuberculosis. Produced via immunoSEQ multiplex PCR; TCRdb's table is partial and in-frame only. Among 31,000 or so clones listed, around 88% were seen once. The CDR3 runs 14 residues. The J segment lost 5 bases and the V segment lost 7 bases, leaving 7 bases of the junction unmatched. Germline lookup yields CDR1 SGHRS and CDR2 YFSETQ. Study findings and constraints: GMM-specific TCRs were nearer to active tuberculosis alpha repertoires, suggesting expansion.

This clone was detected a few times. Its antigen is undetermined. Noted time point: new active TB diagnosis, blood taken before or within 7 days of starting treatment. Unsorted cryopreserved PBMC were sequenced, averaging roughly 100,000 T cells per clinical donor. The chain is built from TRBV5-1 and TRBJ2-7; TRBD1 aligns across 12 bases. This receptor was identified in an adult with tuberculosis. The input for sequencing was PBMCs, taken at tuberculosis diagnosis. CDR3 DNA: TGCGCCAGCGCCCTCGGGACAGGGGGCGACGAGCAGTACTTC. Protein sequence: CASALGTGGDEQYF.